The rows below give T cell receptor beta chains drawn from one sample of a study of cytomegalovirus exposure and HLA in healthy donors. Generated by immunoSEQ multiplex PCR, the TCRdb table keeps only in-frame clones and is missing some. The sample includes 200,000 to 250,000 clones, around 85% seen only once; the top ten take 1.3%. The material sequenced was PBMCs. Receptors originate from a human donor in good health. The CDR3 runs from the conserved cysteine through the conserved F or W. A D gene is named only where the DNA matches it firmly. Not all rows give a size; the values are once, few, many and, for expanded clones, a class.

12 | once | TRBJ2-1 | TRBV6-6 | - | TGTGCCAGCAGTTTCAAGATCGAGGAGCAGTTCTTC | CASSFKIEEQFF
15 | - | TRBJ1-1 | TRBV7-9 | TRBD1 | TGTGCCAGCAGCTCGCAGACAGGGTCCGTCACTGAAGCTTTCTTT | CASSSQTGSVTEAFF
15 | - | TRBJ2-3 | TRBV11-2 | TRBD1 | TGTGCCAGCAGCTTGACACTAGGACAGGTAGATACGCAGTATTTT | CASSLTLGQVDTQYF
15 | - | TRBJ2-5 | TRBV7-9 | TRBD2 | TGTGCCAGCAGCTTGACAGCGGGAGGGCTTGAGACCCAGTACTTC | CASSLTAGGLETQYF
21 | - | TRBJ2-7 | TRBV4-2 | TRBD2 | TGTGCCAGCAGCCCCCAGGGGCAGGGACTAGCGGGAGGCTCACCTGACTACGAGCAGTACTTC | CASSPQGQGLAGGSPDYEQYF
16 | - | TRBJ2-1 | TRBV13 | TRBD2 | TGTGCCAGCGCGTCTCCCGGGACTAGGGCCCACAATGAGCAGTTCTTC | CASASPGTRAHNEQFF
13 | - | TRBJ2-7 | TRBV13 | - | TGTGCCAGCAGCTTTTTCCCAGGGAACGAGCAGTACTTC | CASSFFPGNEQYF
14 | - | TRBJ2-7 | TRBV5-8 | - | TGTGCCAGCAGCTTTTCCGGGAGAACCGACGAGCAGTACTTC | CASSFSGRTDEQYF
12 | - | TRBJ2-7 | TRBV7-2 | - | TGTGCCAGCAGCTCCGGAGTCTACGAGCAGTACTTC | CASSSGVYEQYF
15 | - | TRBJ1-2 | TRBV6-1 | - | TGTGCCAGCAGTGAAGAAGGGGAGGGGTCCTATGGCTACACCTTC | CASSEEGEGSYGYTF
15 | - | TRBJ2-1 | TRBV6-1 | TRBD1 | TGTGCCAGCAGTGCCCGGGACAGGGGGGGCGATGAGCAGTTCTTC | CASSARDRGGDEQFF
14 | - | TRBJ1-2 | TRBV5-5 | - | TGTGCCAGCAGCTTGGCGACAGCAAACTATGGCTACACCTTC | CASSLATANYGYTF
15 | - | TRBJ2-2 | TRBV10-3 | - | TGTGCCATCAGTTATGACAAACAGTTCACCGGGGAGCTGTTTTTT | CAISYDKQFTGELFF
14 | - | TRBJ1-1 | TRBV19 | TRBD1 | TGTGCCAGTAGTGTGGACAGGATGAACACTGAAGCTTTCTTT | CASSVDRMNTEAFF
14 | - | TRBJ1-3 | TRBV6-5 | - | TGTGCCAGCCTGGGGAGGTTGTCTGGAAACACCATATATTTT | CASLGRLSGNTIYF
15 | few | TRBJ2-5 | TRBV18 | TRBD1 | TGTGCCAGCTCACCCGGGACAGGGGCTGAAGAGACCCAGTACTTC | CASSPGTGAEETQYF
14 | - | TRBJ2-1 | TRBV2 | TRBD2 | TGTGCCAGCAGTGTAGGGCGGGAGAGCAATGAGCAGTTCTTC | CASSVGRESNEQFF
15 | - | TRBJ2-7 | TRBV6-6 | TRBD1 | TGTGCCAGCAGTTTGCCGGGACAGGGAAGGAACGAGCAGTACTTC | CASSLPGQGRNEQYF
19 | - | TRBJ2-3 | TRBV7-2 | - | TGTGCCAGCAGCTTGTATGCCGAGCGGAGCCCCCCTAGCACAGATACGCAGTATTTT | CASSLYAERSPPSTDTQYF
19 | - | TRBJ2-1 | TRBV9 | TRBD2 | TGTGCCAGCAGTCTACCGGGACTAGCGGGAGCTGACTCCTACAATGAGCAGTTCTTC | CASSLPGLAGADSYNEQFF
14 | - | TRBJ1-1 | TRBV6-6 | - | TGTGCCAGCAGTCCCCCGGCGGCGCGTTTTGAAGCTTTCTTT | CASSPPAARFEAFF
13 | - | TRBJ2-3 | TRBV19 | TRBD2 | TGTGCCAGTAGACTAGCGGGAGCAGATACGCAGTATTTT | CASRLAGADTQYF
13 | - | TRBJ1-1 | TRBV27 | TRBD1 | TGTGCCAGCAGACGACAGGGGGCCACTGAAGCTTTCTTT | CASRRQGATEAFF
14 | - | TRBJ2-7 | TRBV6-1 | TRBD2 | TGTGCCAGCAGTGGAGGACTAGCGGGATACGAGCAGTACTTC | CASSGGLAGYEQYF
11 | - | TRBJ1-1 | TRBV30 | - | TGTGCCTGGAACAAGAACACTGAAGCTTTCTTT | CAWNKNTEAFF
15 | - | TRBJ2-7 | TRBV5-1 | - | TGCGCCAGCAGCTTGGACAGGGCGGGGGCCTACGAGCAGTACTTC | CASSLDRAGAYEQYF
15 | - | TRBJ2-2 | TRBV6-6 | TRBD2 | TGTGCCAGCAGTTACGGCGGGAGTATGGCCGGGGAGCTGTTTTTT | CASSYGGSMAGELFF
17 | - | TRBJ1-1 | TRBV4-1 | - | TGCGCCAGCAGCGGGACAAAGGTCGGAGCAGGACGCACTGAAGCTTTCTTT | CASSGTKVGAGRTEAFF
17 | - | TRBJ2-1 | TRBV5-1 | - | TGCGCCAGCAGTCCCACCCCTGTAGATGGCTCCTACAATGAGCAGTTCTTC | CASSPTPVDGSYNEQFF